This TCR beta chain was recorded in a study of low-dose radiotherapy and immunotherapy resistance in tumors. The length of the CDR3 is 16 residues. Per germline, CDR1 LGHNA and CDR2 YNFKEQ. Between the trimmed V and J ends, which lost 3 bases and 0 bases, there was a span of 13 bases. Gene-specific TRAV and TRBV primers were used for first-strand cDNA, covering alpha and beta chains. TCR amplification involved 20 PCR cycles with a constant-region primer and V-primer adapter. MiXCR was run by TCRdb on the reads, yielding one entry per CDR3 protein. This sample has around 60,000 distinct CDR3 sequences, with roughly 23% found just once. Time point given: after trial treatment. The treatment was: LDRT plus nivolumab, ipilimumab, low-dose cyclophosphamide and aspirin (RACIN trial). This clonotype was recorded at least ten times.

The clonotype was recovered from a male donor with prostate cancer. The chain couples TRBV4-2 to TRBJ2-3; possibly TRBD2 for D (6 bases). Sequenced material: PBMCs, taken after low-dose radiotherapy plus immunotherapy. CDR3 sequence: CASSQEPGLSTDTQYF. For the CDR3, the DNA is TGTGCCAGCAGCCAGGAGCCGGGACTGAGCACAGATACGCAGTATTTT.